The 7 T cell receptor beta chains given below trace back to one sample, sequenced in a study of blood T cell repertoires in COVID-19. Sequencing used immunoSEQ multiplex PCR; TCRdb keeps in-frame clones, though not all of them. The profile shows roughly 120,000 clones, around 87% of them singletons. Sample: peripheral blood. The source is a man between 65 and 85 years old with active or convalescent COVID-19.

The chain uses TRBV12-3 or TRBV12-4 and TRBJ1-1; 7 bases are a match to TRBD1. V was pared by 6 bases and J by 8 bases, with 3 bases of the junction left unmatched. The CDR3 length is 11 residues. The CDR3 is CASSHRGEAFF. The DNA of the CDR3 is TGTGCCAGCAGCCACAGGGGAGAAGCTTTCTTT.

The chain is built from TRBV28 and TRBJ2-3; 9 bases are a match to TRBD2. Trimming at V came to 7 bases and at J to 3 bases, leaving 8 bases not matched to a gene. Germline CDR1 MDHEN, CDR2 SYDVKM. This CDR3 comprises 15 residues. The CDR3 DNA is TGTGCCAGCATCCCACTAGCGGGTTGGACAGATACGCAGTATTTT. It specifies CASIPLAGWTDTQYF.

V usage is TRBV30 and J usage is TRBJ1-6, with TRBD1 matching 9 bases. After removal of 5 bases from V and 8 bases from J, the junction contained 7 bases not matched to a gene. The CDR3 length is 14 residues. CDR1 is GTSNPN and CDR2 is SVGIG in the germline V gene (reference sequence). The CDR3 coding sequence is TGTGCCTGGCAAGCGGGACAGGGTTATTCACCCCTCCACTTT. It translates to CAWQAGQGYSPLHF.

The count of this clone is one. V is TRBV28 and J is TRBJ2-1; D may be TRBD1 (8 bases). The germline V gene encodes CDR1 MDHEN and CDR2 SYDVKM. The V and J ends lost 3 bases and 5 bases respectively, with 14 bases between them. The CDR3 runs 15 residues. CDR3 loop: CASSFGGDRHNEQFF. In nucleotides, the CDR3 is TGTGCCAGCAGTTTTGGGGGGGACAGGCACAATGAGCAGTTCTTC.

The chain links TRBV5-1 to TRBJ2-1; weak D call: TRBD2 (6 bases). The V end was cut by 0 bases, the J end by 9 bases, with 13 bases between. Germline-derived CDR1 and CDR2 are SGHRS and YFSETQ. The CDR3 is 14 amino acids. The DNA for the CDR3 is TGCGCCAGCAGCTTGGCCGGTAGCGGCGGTGAGCAGTTCTTC. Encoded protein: CASSLAGSGGEQFF.

DNA for the CDR3: TGTGCCAGCTCCCCCGCGGGTTATCAAAACAATGAGCAGTTCTTC. Residues: CASSPAGYQNNEQFF. This chain uses TRBV28 with TRBJ2-1; a possible D gene is TRBD2 (5 bases). CDR1 and CDR2 from the germline V gene are MDHEN and SYDVKM. V was clipped by 8 bases and J by 5 bases, with 19 bases between them. The CDR3 has 15 amino acids.

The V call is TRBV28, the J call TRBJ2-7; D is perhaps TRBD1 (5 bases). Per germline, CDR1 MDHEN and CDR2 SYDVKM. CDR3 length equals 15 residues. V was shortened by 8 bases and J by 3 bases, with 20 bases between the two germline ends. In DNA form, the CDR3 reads TGTGCCAGCGGGTCCGTGGGGTTAGGGGACTACGAGCAGTACTTC. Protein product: CASGSVGLGDYEQYF.